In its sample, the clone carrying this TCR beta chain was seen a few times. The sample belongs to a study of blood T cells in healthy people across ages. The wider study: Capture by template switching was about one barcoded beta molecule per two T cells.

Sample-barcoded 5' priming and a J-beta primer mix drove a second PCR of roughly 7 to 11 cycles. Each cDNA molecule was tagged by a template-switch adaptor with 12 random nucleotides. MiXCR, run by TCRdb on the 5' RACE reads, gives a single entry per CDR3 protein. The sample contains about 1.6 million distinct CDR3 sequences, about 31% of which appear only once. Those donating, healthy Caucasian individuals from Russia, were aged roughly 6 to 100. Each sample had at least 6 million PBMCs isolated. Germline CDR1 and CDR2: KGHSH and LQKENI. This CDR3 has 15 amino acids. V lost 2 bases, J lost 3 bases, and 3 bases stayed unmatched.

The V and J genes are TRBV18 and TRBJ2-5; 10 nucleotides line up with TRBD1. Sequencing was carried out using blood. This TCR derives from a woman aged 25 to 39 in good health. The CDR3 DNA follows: TGTGCCAGCTCACCAGGGACAGGGGCTGAAGAGACCCAGTACTTC. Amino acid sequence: CASSPGTGAEETQYF.